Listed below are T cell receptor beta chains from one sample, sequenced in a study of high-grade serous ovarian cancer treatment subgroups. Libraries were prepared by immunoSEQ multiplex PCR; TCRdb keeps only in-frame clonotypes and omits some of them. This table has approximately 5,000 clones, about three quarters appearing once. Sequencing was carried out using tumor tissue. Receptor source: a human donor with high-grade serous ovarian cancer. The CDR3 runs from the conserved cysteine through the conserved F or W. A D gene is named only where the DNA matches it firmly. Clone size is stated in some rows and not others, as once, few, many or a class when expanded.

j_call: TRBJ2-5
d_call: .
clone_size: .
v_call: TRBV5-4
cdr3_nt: TGTGCCAGCAGCGCCGGGACCGCGTACCAAGAGACCCAGTACTTC
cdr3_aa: CASSAGTAYQETQYF

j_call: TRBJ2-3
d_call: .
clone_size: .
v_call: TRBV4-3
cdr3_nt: TGCGCCAGCAGCCTAGAGGGGCAAAATCTGGATACGCAGTATTTT
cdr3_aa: CASSLEGQNLDTQYF

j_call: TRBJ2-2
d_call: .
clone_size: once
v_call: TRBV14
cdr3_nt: TGTGCCAGCAGCCAACTGGTCACCGGGGAGCTGTTTTTT
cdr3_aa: CASSQLVTGELFF

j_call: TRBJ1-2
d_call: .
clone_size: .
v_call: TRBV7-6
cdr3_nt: TGTGCCAGCAGCTTAGGTGTGGGGGGCTACACCTTC
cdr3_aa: CASSLGVGGYTF

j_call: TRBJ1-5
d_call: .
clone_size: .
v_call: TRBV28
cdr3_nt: TGTGCCAGCACGACAGGCCAATATCAGCCCCAGCATTTT
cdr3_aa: CASTTGQYQPQHF

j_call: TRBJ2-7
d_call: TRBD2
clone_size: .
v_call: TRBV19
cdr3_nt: TGTGCCAGTAGTAGCCTAGCGGGCCCCTACGAGCAGTACTTC
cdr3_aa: CASSSLAGPYEQYF

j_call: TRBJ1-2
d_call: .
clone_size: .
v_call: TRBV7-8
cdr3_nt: TGTGCCAGCAGCTCCAAGGACAGCCCTTATGGCTACACCTTC
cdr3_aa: CASSSKDSPYGYTF

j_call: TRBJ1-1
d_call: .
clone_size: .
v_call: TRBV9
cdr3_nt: TGTGCCAGCAGCGTAGAGGGGACTGAAGCTTTCTTT
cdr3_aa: CASSVEGTEAFF

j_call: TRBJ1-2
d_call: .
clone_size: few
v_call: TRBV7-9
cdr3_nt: TGTGCCAGCAGCTTAGGTGTGGGGGGCTACACCTTC
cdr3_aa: CASSLGVGGYTF

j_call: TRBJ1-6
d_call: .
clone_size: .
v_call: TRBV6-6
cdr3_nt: TGTGCCAGCAGGGACAGCAATTCACCCCTCCACTTT
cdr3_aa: CASRDSNSPLHF

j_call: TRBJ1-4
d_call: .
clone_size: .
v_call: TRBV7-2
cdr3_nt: TGTGCCAGCAGCCAAGGGGACACTGCTAATGAAAAACTGTTTTTT
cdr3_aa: CASSQGDTANEKLFF

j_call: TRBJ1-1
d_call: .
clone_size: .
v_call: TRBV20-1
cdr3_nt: TGCAGTGCCAGAATGAACACTGAAGCTTTCTTT
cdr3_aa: CSARMNTEAFF

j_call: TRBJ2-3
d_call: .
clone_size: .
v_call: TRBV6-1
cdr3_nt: TGTGCCAGCAGTGACCAAGGCCGCGTGGGCACAGATACGCAGTATTTT
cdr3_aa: CASSDQGRVGTDTQYF

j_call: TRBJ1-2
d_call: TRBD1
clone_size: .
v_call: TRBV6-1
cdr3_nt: TGTGCCAGCAGGACGGACAGGGATTCCTCTGGCTACACCTTC
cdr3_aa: CASRTDRDSSGYTF

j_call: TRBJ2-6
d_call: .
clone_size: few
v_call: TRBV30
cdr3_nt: TGTGCCTGGAACGGAATCAGGGAGACTCCCAGCTCTGGGGCCAACGTCCTGACTTTC
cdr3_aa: CAWNGIRETPSSGANVLTF

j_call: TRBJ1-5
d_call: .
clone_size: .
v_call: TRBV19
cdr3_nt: TGTGCCAGTAGTATCCTGGTAAGCGGCGATCAGCCCCAGCATTTT
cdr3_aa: CASSILVSGDQPQHF

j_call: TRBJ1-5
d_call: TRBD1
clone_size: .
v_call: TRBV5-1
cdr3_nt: TGCGCCAGCAGCCCCGGGACAGGGACTCAGCCCCAGCATTTT
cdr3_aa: CASSPGTGTQPQHF

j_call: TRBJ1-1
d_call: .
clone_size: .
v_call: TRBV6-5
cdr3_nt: TGTGCCAGCAGGCGGGGTTCTGAAGCTTTCTTT
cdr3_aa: CASRRGSEAFF

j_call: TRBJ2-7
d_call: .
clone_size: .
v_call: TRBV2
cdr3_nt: TGTGCCAGCACGGGTGACTCTTACGAGCAGTACTTC
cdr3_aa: CASTGDSYEQYF

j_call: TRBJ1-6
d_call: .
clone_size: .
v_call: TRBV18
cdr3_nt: TGTGCCAGCTCAGAGACACATAATTCACCCCTCCACTTT
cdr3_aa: CASSETHNSPLHF

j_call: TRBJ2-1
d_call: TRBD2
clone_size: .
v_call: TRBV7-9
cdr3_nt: TGTGCCAGCAGCCCTAGCGGGGGACCGTTCTTC
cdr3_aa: CASSPSGGPFF

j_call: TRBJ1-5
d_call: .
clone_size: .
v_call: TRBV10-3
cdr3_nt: TGTGCCATCAGTGAGGCGGGACTTAGCAATCAGCCCCAGCATTTT
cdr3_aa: CAISEAGLSNQPQHF

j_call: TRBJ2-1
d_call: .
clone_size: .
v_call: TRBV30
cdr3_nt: TGTGCCTGGAGTCCCTACAATGAGCAGTTCTTC
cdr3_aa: CAWSPYNEQFF

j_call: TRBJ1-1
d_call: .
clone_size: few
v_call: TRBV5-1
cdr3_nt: TGCGCCAGCAGCTTGAGACAGATGAACACTGAAGCTTTCTTT
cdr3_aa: CASSLRQMNTEAFF